This T cell receptor beta chain was sequenced for a study of technical replicates of blood from a few donors (TCRdb year 2017). Concerning this clone itself: This clone's antigen is unknown. Per-base quality was not reported, and no clone a single base away is much larger than it.

Libraries were prepared through the immunoSEQ multiplex PCR assay. Imported from immuneACCESS, the table was reduced by TCRdb to in-frame sequences with V and J called. These copies leave out some clones; in studies compared against another copy, an unresolved V gene accounts for under half, and the cause of the remainder is not known. The sample contains around 100,000 clones, about 95% of them found a single time. Of the sample, about 0.35% is held by the ten largest clones. Inclusive of the bounding cysteine and phenylalanine, the CDR3 is 13 residues long. CDR3 DNA only is kept here, 39 bases in frame from base 1. Cut back by 3 bases and 6 bases, the V and J ends lie 11 bases apart. According to the germline V gene (reference sequence), CDR1 reads MNHEY and CDR2 reads SMNVEV.

The chain is made from TRBV27 and TRBJ1-1; the D gene cannot be resolved reliably. The specimen sequenced was T cells isolated from PBMCs. This TCR came from a human donor in good health. The bases are TGTGCCAGCAGTTTCCTCCGGAGGGCTGAAGCTTTCTTT. It encodes CASSFLRRAEAFF.